This T cell receptor (beta chain) was sequenced for a study of spatial heterogeneity in lung cancer. General study points: Within tumors, counts of expanded alpha and beta TCRs tracked tumor mutation counts.

Regarding time point: sample taken at primary tumor resection. This CDR3 has 17 residues. Germline V gene sequence: CDR1 SQVTM, CDR2 ANQGSEA. Trimming removed 5 bases from V and 0 bases from J; junction bases left unmatched: 10. The table lists this clonotype with a few counts. The antigen is undetermined. In TCRdb, the 5' RACE reads were re-called with MiXCR into one record per CDR3 protein. The table shows about 4,900 distinct CDR3 sequences, with approximately 22% occurring only once. This specimen was lung tumor tissue, taken at surgery. This chain joins TRBV29-1 and TRBJ2-1; 10 bases fit TRBD2. This TCR came from a male donor with early-stage non-small cell lung cancer. The CDR3 reads CSVLSSGGGLSYNEQFF. CDR3 DNA: TGCAGCGTTCTGTCTAGCGGGGGAGGTCTCTCCTACAATGAGCAGTTCTTC.